This T cell receptor (beta chain) was obtained from a study of post-analysis software for immune sequencing data. Prepared TCR beta cDNA libraries contained unique molecular identifiers. cDNA molecules numbering 450,000 to 650,000 came from approximately 1 to 10 million T cells. Using its own MiXCR run on the PCR reads, TCRdb lists one record per CDR3 protein. This sample has hundreds of thousands of distinct CDR3 sequences, with 25% to 30% found just once. About this clonotype: Its target is unknown.

General study points: Five TRBV segments (TRBV5-6, TRBV5-1 and TRBV20-1 among them) occurred more frequently in patients than in controls. When compared against controls, multiple sclerosis patients showed significantly lower normalized Chao1 diversity.

CDR3 length: 12 amino acids. Trimming stripped 4 bases from V and 4 bases from J, with 10 bases between. Germline CDR1 and CDR2: DFQATT and SNEGSKA (reference sequence). The clonotype comes from a girl between 5 and 17 years old with multiple sclerosis. The sample comprised blood. The chain has TRBV20-1 and TRBJ2-5; tentatively, D is TRBD2 (5 bases). The CDR3 here is CSAKLASETQYF. CDR3 nucleotide sequence: TGCAGTGCTAAGCTAGCATCAGAGACCCAGTACTTC.